This is a list of T cell receptor beta chains from one sample in a study of blood T cell repertoires in COVID-19. Assay: immunoSEQ multiplex PCR; the TCRdb copy retains only in-frame clones and omits some. The data show about 280,000 clones, with 85% seen just once and around 2.5% held by the top ten. Source material: PBMCs or T cells enriched from blood (not recorded which). These receptors were obtained from a woman in her forties or fifties who had recovered from COVID-19. Both conserved end residues are part of each CDR3. Each record gives: CDR3 protein, CDR3 DNA, J gene, V gene, clone size, D gene. D genes are given only for firm matches. Not every row has a clone size; where given, it reads once, few, many or a size class.

CASSATGGLDTQYF TGTGCCAGCAGCGCGACGGGGGGGCTAGATACGCAGTATTTT TRBJ2-3 TRBV7-3 NA TRBD2
CASSLMTENTEAFF TGTGCCAGCAGCTTAATGACAGAGAACACTGAAGCTTTCTTT TRBJ1-1 TRBV7-2 once NA
CASSESLSGWSSYNEQFF TGCGCCAGCAGTGAGTCGCTCAGCGGTTGGAGCTCCTACAATGAGCAGTTCTTC TRBJ2-1 TRBV10-1 NA NA
CASSVGSASGFMEKLFF TGTGCCAGCAGCGTAGGGTCTGCTTCGGGGTTTATGGAAAAACTGTTTTTT TRBJ1-4 TRBV9 NA NA
CASSQQTGANYGYTF TGTGCCAGCAGTCAACAGACGGGGGCTAACTATGGCTACACCTTC TRBJ1-2 TRBV6-5 NA NA
CASSQDRSSGRGNEQFF TGCGCCAGCAGCCAAGATCGGTCTAGCGGGAGAGGGAATGAGCAGTTCTTC TRBJ2-1 TRBV4-3 NA TRBD2
CASSLARSYEQYF TGCGCCAGCAGCTTGGCCCGCTCCTACGAGCAGTACTTC TRBJ2-7 TRBV5-1 NA NA
CASSQQWTSRADTQYF TGTGCCAGCAGCCAACAGTGGACTAGCAGAGCAGATACGCAGTATTTT TRBJ2-3 TRBV5-5 NA TRBD2
CASSSGGDGDQPQHF TGTGCCAGCAGTTCGGGGGGGGACGGGGATCAGCCCCAGCATTTT TRBJ1-5 TRBV28 NA NA
CSAQGVSPLHF TGCAGTGCTCAAGGGGTCTCACCCCTCCACTTT TRBJ1-6 TRBV20-1 few NA
CASSIDRISGNTIYF TGTGCCAGCAGTATCGACAGGATCTCTGGAAACACCATATATTTT TRBJ1-3 TRBV6-5 NA NA
CASIRTQPQHF TGTGCCAGCATTAGAACTCAGCCCCAGCATTTT TRBJ1-5 TRBV25-1 NA NA
CATSAGSTGTDTQYF TGTGCCACCAGTGCCGGGTCCACCGGCACAGATACGCAGTATTTT TRBJ2-3 TRBV24-1 NA NA
CASSLGLGTGVRGYEQYF TGTGCCAGCAGCTTAGGGTTAGGGACAGGGGTCCGTGGCTACGAGCAGTACTTC TRBJ2-7 TRBV7-2 NA TRBD1
CASSIQGGPNEKLFF TGTGCCAGCAGTATACAGGGGGGACCTAATGAAAAACTGTTTTTT TRBJ1-4 TRBV6-5 NA TRBD1
CASSRGGMEETQYF TGCGCCAGCAGCAGGGGAGGGATGGAAGAGACCCAGTACTTC TRBJ2-5 TRBV4-3 NA TRBD2
CASSGTGFYYEQYF TGTGCCAGCAGTGGGACAGGCTTCTACTACGAGCAGTACTTC TRBJ2-7 TRBV28 NA TRBD1
CASSQDLGAGGINYGYTF TGCGCCAGCAGCCAAGATTTGGGGGCCGGGGGGATTAACTATGGCTACACCTTC TRBJ1-2 TRBV4-1 NA NA
CASSFDSYSTDTQYF TGTGCCAGCAGCTTTGACAGTTATAGCACAGATACGCAGTATTTT TRBJ2-3 TRBV11-3 NA NA
CASSLGQSTFQPQHF TGTGCCAGCTCACTGGGACAGTCTACGTTCCAGCCCCAGCATTTT TRBJ1-5 TRBV18 NA TRBD1
CASSIVGGSHNEQFF TGTGCCAGTAGTATTGTCGGGGGGTCGCACAATGAGCAGTTCTTC TRBJ2-1 TRBV19 once TRBD2
CASNPAGGNTQYF TGTGCCAGCAACCCGGCTGGGGGGAATACGCAGTATTTT TRBJ2-3 TRBV6-5 NA NA
CASRLGQGAYEQYF TGTGCCAGCAGACTGGGACAGGGGGCCTACGAGCAGTACTTC TRBJ2-7 TRBV27 NA TRBD1
CASSYTGGNEQFF TGCGCCAGCAGCTACACAGGGGGCAATGAGCAGTTCTTC TRBJ2-1 TRBV4-1 NA TRBD1
CASSFPTEYSNQPQHF TGTGCCAGCAGCTTTCCGACGGAGTATAGCAATCAGCCCCAGCATTTT TRBJ1-5 TRBV5-8 once NA
CASSIDDNSGNTIYF TGTGCCAGTAGTATTGATGACAACTCTGGAAACACCATATATTTT TRBJ1-3 TRBV19 NA NA
CSAARARAGDTQYF TGCAGCGCAGCGCGGGCCAGGGCGGGGGATACGCAGTATTTT TRBJ2-3 TRBV29-1 NA NA
CASSLLQGGAFF TGTGCCAGCAGTTTATTACAGGGGGGCGCTTTCTTT TRBJ1-1 TRBV28 NA TRBD1
CASSISKRVGVNYGYTF TGTGCCAGTAGTATATCTAAGCGGGTCGGGGTAAACTATGGCTACACCTTC TRBJ1-2 TRBV19 NA NA
CASSAGTGADTQYF TGTGCCAGTAGTGCCGGGACAGGAGCAGATACGCAGTATTTT TRBJ2-3 TRBV19 NA TRBD1
CASSQDREGCYNEQFF TGTGCCAGCAGCCAAGACCGGGAGGGCTGTTACAATGAGCAGTTCTTC TRBJ2-1 TRBV3-1/TRBV3-2 NA TRBD2
CTSSSGLSGNTIYF TGTACCAGCAGCTCCGGGTTGTCTGGAAACACCATATATTTT TRBJ1-3 TRBV3-1/TRBV3-2 NA NA
CASRVGTGSDRGANVLTF TGTGCCAGCAGGGTCGGGACAGGGTCGGATCGTGGGGCCAACGTCCTGACTTTC TRBJ2-6 TRBV9 NA TRBD1
CASSSPSDTGELFF TGTGCCAGCAGCTCCCCTAGCGACACCGGGGAGCTGTTTTTT TRBJ2-2 TRBV5-4 NA NA
CASSIAYNYGYTF TGTGCCAGTAGTATTGCGTACAACTATGGCTACACCTTC TRBJ1-2 TRBV19 NA NA
CASSIEREDEQFF TGTGCCAGTAGTATCGAGCGGGAAGATGAGCAGTTCTTC TRBJ2-1 TRBV19 NA TRBD2
CASSSGQGDEQYF TGCGCCAGCAGCTCCGGACAGGGGGACGAGCAGTACTTC TRBJ2-7 TRBV5-1 NA TRBD1
CASSYGANQPQHF TGTGCCAGCAGTTACGGGGCCAATCAGCCCCAGCATTTT TRBJ1-5 TRBV6-2/TRBV6-3 few NA
CASSPADRGQETQYF TGTGCCAGCAGCCCCGCGGACAGGGGGCAGGAGACCCAGTACTTC TRBJ2-5 TRBV7-9 NA TRBD1
CASSSRQGVITGELFF TGTGCCAGCAGCTCGAGACAGGGAGTTATCACCGGGGAGCTGTTTTTT TRBJ2-2 TRBV11-2 NA TRBD1
CASSVQGANYGYTF TGTGCCAGTAGCGTACAGGGAGCTAACTATGGCTACACCTTC TRBJ1-2 TRBV19 NA NA
CASSPDTQGTEAFF TGCGCCAGCAGCCCGGACACCCAAGGGACTGAAGCTTTCTTT TRBJ1-1 TRBV5-1 NA NA
CASSQIFGGNPETQYF TGTGCCAGCAGCCAAATTTTCGGCGGGAACCCGGAGACCCAGTACTTC TRBJ2-5 TRBV3-1/TRBV3-2 NA NA
CASSQGTSPGSYEQYF TGTGCCAGCAGCCAAGGGACTAGTCCCGGCTCCTACGAGCAGTACTTC TRBJ2-7 TRBV3-1/TRBV3-2 NA TRBD2
CASSLETGIVAEAFF TGTGCCAGCAGCTTGGAGACAGGGATAGTCGCTGAAGCTTTCTTT TRBJ1-1 TRBV5-6 NA TRBD1
CASSQNLAGSLTDTQYF TGTGCCAGCAGCCAGAATCTAGCGGGGTCTCTCACAGATACGCAGTATTTT TRBJ2-3 TRBV4-2 NA TRBD2
CASSPIQGPYGYTF TGTGCCAGCAGCCCTATACAGGGACCCTATGGCTACACCTTC TRBJ1-2 TRBV11-2 NA NA
CASSFDRTDTQYF TGTGCCAGCAGCTTCGACAGAACAGATACGCAGTATTTT TRBJ2-3 TRBV5-6 few NA
CASSLWSTGTGALPGYTF TGTGCCAGCAGCCTTTGGTCTACCGGGACAGGGGCCCTCCCAGGCTACACCTTC TRBJ1-2 TRBV3-1/TRBV3-2 NA TRBD1
CAGGQDYQPQHF TGTGCCGGGGGACAGGACTATCAGCCCCAGCATTTT TRBJ1-5 TRBV2 NA TRBD1
CSVATGGNQETQYF TGCAGCGTTGCGACAGGGGGCAACCAAGAGACCCAGTACTTC TRBJ2-5 TRBV29-1 once TRBD1
CAISEGQNTEAFF TGTGCCATCAGTGAGGGACAGAACACTGAAGCTTTCTTT TRBJ1-1 TRBV10-3 NA NA